What follows is one T cell receptor beta chain and its context. This specimen comes from a study of blood T cell repertoires in COVID-19. Germline V gives CDR1 LNHNV, CDR2 YYDKDF (reference sequence). The J segment lost 6 bases and the V segment lost 5 bases, leaving 10 bases of the junction unmatched. The CDR3 runs to 14 residues. Assay: immunoSEQ multiplex PCR; the TCRdb copy retains only in-frame clones and omits some. The sample consists of some 200,000 clones, 87% of them appearing once. The sample was PBMCs or T cells enriched from blood (not recorded which). The receptor was isolated from a man aged 18-30 years with acute COVID-19. J is TRBJ2-7 and V is TRBV15, with 7 positions matching TRBD1. The CDR3 protein is CATSFLGTATEQYF. The CDR3 nucleotides read TGTGCCACCAGCTTTTTGGGGACAGCAACCGAGCAGTACTTC.